This paragraph reports one T cell receptor (beta chain). The protocol was immunoSEQ multiplex PCR, while the TCRdb copy is restricted to in-frame clones and leaves out a portion. Of several thousand clones in the sample, about 63% were seen once. This entry belongs to a study of sequential checkpoint blockade in melanoma. As for the study in general: Randomization was 1:1 between first-line nivolumab→ipilimumab and ipilimumab→nivolumab.

Stated treatment: randomized to nivolumab then ipilimumab (arm A) or the reverse (arm B). Live CD3+CD8+ CD19− CD56− cells were sorted from PBMCs. The CDR3 runs 17 residues. The V gene's germline CDR1 is LGHNA and CDR2 YNFKEQ. Trimming left V 3 bases short and J 8 bases short, with 25 bases between. The source was CD8+ T cells sorted from blood (inferred from file names), collected from a patient given nivolumab and ipilimumab in sequence. The receptor was isolated from a human donor with melanoma. The chain is built from TRBV4-2 and TRBJ1-2; TRBD1 is a possible D gene (6 bases). CDR3 in amino acids: CASSQELRGATRWGYTF. The CDR3 nucleotides read TGTGCCAGCAGCCAGGAATTGCGGGGGGCGACCCGCTGGGGCTACACCTTC.